A single sample gave rise to the 24 T cell receptor beta chains below, sequenced in a study of blood T cell repertoires in COVID-19. TCRdb keeps only in-frame clones here, not all; method: immunoSEQ multiplex PCR. The sample contains fewer than 200,000 clones, approximately 80% of which appear only once. The material sequenced was peripheral blood. These receptors all stem from a man aged 55 to 70 with acute or convalescent COVID-19.

This sequence joins TRBV5-1 and TRBJ2-2, with D uncertain. Deletions cut 6 bases from V and 1 base from J, with 7 bases between. CDR1 and CDR2 (germline): SGHRS, YFSETQ. The CDR3 is 13 residues long. The CDR3 coding sequence is TGCGCCAGCACAACCGGGAACACCGGGGAGCTGTTTTTT. This gives the protein CASTTGNTGELFF.

The J gene is TRBJ1-4, the V gene TRBV6-2 or TRBV6-3; 10 nucleotides line up with TRBD1. This CDR3 has 16 amino acids. V dropped 4 bases and J dropped 8; count of bases not matched to a gene: 10. Per the germline V gene, CDR1 is MNHEY and CDR2 is SVGEGT. The CDR3 loop reads CASSSQGQGMREKLFF. CDR3 sequence (DNA): TGTGCCAGCAGTTCCCAGGGACAGGGGATGCGCGAAAAACTGTTTTTT.

The chain carries TRBV9 and TRBJ2-5; TRBD1 matches 8 bases. After removal of 4 bases from V and 1 base from J, the junction contained 9 bases not matched to a gene. Germline CDR1 reads SGDLS; CDR2 reads YYNGEE. This CDR3 is built from 16 residues. CDR3 residues: CASSPNPRGLQETQYF. In nucleotides, the CDR3 is TGTGCCAGCAGCCCCAACCCCAGGGGGCTCCAAGAGACCCAGTACTTC.

This clone was observed a handful of times. The chain links TRBV10-3 to TRBJ2-7, with a possible D match to TRBD1 (6 bases). The germline CDR1 and CDR2 sequences are ENHRY and SYGVKD. The CDR3 is made up of 13 amino acids. V was trimmed by 4 bases and J by 4 bases, leaving 11 bases between them. The CDR3 here is CAISGGQGYEQYF. The CDR3 DNA reads TGTGCCATCAGTGGAGGTCAGGGGTACGAGCAGTACTTC.

CDR3 residues: CASSLADIIYEQYF. CDR3 sequence (DNA): TGCGCCAGCAGCTTGGCGGACATAATCTACGAGCAGTACTTC. The rearrangement joins TRBV5-1 to TRBJ2-7, with D perhaps TRBD1 (5 bases). V lost 0 bases, J lost 3 bases, and 10 bases lay in between. The CDR3 runs 14 residues. CDR1 is SGHRS and CDR2 is YFSETQ in the germline V gene.

This clone has more than one count but fewer than ten. The rearrangement links TRBV9 to TRBJ2-7; weak D call: TRBD1 (6 bases). CDR3 length: 15 amino acids. The germline V gene has CDR1 SGDLS and CDR2 YYNGEE. The V gene lost 0 bases and the J gene lost 2 bases, with 12 bases spanning the gap. CDR3 DNA sequence: TGTGCCAGCAGCGTAGAAGGGGGACCTACCTACGAGCAGTACTTC. Protein product: CASSVEGGPTYEQYF. The full variable domain, completed using reference TRBV9 and TRBJ2-7, is DSGVTQTPKHLITATGQRVTLRCSPRSGDLSVYWYQQSLDQGLQFLIQYYNGEERAKGNILERFSAQQFPDLHSELNLSSLELGDSALYFCASSVEGGPTYEQYFGPGTRLTVT.

This chain uses TRBV12-3 or TRBV12-4 with TRBJ2-7; maybe TRBD2 (5 bases). The V and J ends lost 2 bases and 3 bases respectively, with 8 bases between them. The CDR3 sequence is 13 residues long. CDR3 in amino acids: CASSLNRGYEQYF. In DNA, the CDR3 is TGTGCCAGCAGTTTAAATCGGGGCTACGAGCAGTACTTC.

The gene calls are TRBV6-5 and TRBJ2-7; 11 bases line up with TRBD1. Germline V gene lookup returns CDR1 MNHEY and CDR2 SVGAGI. This CDR3 has 15 residues. The ends lost 6 bases at V and 2 bases at J; junction bases unmatched: 6. The CDR3 bases are TGTGCCAGCAGGGTGGACAGGGGGCCAACCTACGAGCAGTACTTC. This encodes CASRVDRGPTYEQYF.

This clone was seen at least ten times. This rearrangement joins TRBV15 to TRBJ2-3, with 7 bases that match TRBD2. In germline, CDR1 is LNHNV, CDR2 YYDKDF (reference sequence). The CDR3 runs 18 residues. Trimming removed 0 bases from V and 1 base from J; junction bases left unmatched: 10. The CDR3 loop is CATSRELATRGGTDTQYF. The DNA for the CDR3 is TGTGCCACCAGCAGAGAACTAGCGACTAGAGGGGGCACAGATACGCAGTATTTT.

CDR3 region: CASRDLDRFSYEQYF. The CDR3 coding sequence is TGTGCAAGTCGGGACCTAGACAGGTTCTCCTACGAGCAGTACTTC. The rearrangement links TRBV12-2 to TRBJ2-7; the D call TRBD1 from the table was never checked on the DNA. TRBV12-2 is listed as a pseudogene. This CDR3 region has 15 residues.

For the CDR3, the DNA is TGTGCCAGCAGCCCTCCGGGACTTAGGAGAGATACGCAGTATTTT. It codes for CASSPPGLRRDTQYF. The chain uses TRBV7-9 and TRBJ2-3, with D possibly TRBD2 on 6 matching bases. The ends were cut back, 5 bases at V and 5 bases at J, with 17 bases in the middle. Germline CDR1 is SEHNR and CDR2 is FQNEAQ (reference sequence). CDR3 length: 15 amino acids.

V usage is TRBV5-6 and J usage is TRBJ2-5; TRBD1 agrees at 11 bases. In germline, CDR1 is SGHDT, CDR2 YYEEEE. After removal of 5 bases from V and 5 bases from J, the junction contained 5 bases not matched to a gene. The CDR3 is 14 residues long. CDR3 sequence (DNA): TGTGCCAGCAGGCGGACAGGGGGCTTGGAGACCCAGTACTTC. Protein sequence: CASRRTGGLETQYF.

The chain links TRBV7-9 to TRBJ2-5, with D possibly TRBD1 on 5 matching bases. The V gene's germline CDR1 is SEHNR and CDR2 FQNEAQ (reference sequence). Deletions cut 5 bases from V and 1 base from J, with 14 bases between. CDR3 length: 15 amino acids. For the CDR3, the DNA is TGTGCCAGCAGCCACTGGGGCCAGGGCCAAGAGACCCAGTACTTC. Amino acid sequence: CASSHWGQGQETQYF.

The rearrangement links TRBV5-1 to TRBJ2-7; a possible D gene is TRBD1 (7 bases). The germline V gene has CDR1 SGHRS and CDR2 YFSETQ. V gave up 1 base and J gave up 5 bases, with 16 bases separating them. The CDR3 loop spans 15 amino acids. The CDR3 DNA reads TGCGCCAGCAGCTTGCTTGCAGGGGGGAGCGACGAGCAGTACTTC. Amino acid sequence: CASSLLAGGSDEQYF.

The chain has TRBV5-1 and TRBJ2-6; TRBD2 matches at 14 bases. V dropped 0 bases and J dropped 3; count of bases not matched to a gene: 5. Germline V gene lookup returns CDR1 SGHRS and CDR2 YFSETQ. The length of the CDR3 is 19 residues. The CDR3: CASSLGTSGGPSGANVLTF. CDR3 nucleotides: TGCGCCAGCAGCTTGGGGACTAGCGGGGGGCCGAGTGGGGCCAACGTCCTGACTTTC. The complete variable domain, with remaining parts taken from reference TRBV5-1 and TRBJ2-6, reads KAGVTQTPRYLIKTRGQQVTLSCSPISGHRSVSWYQQTPGQGLQFLFEYFSETQRNKGNFPGRFSGRQFSNSRSEMNVSTLELGDSALYLCASSLGTSGGPSGANVLTFGAGSRLTVL.

This clone was seen only a few times. The chain carries TRBV5-1 and TRBJ1-1, with 8 bases aligning to TRBD1. Unmatched junction bases numbered 9, after V lost 6 bases and J lost 8 bases. In germline, CDR1 is SGHRS, CDR2 YFSETQ. The CDR3 runs 13 residues. The DNA of the CDR3 is TGCGCCAGCACCCTAATCAGGGGGCAAGAAGCTTTCTTT. Its protein product is CASTLIRGQEAFF.

The chain links TRBV5-1 to TRBJ2-7; D is uncertain. The CDR3 is made up of 14 amino acids. CDR1 and CDR2 from the germline V gene are SGHRS and YFSETQ. Trimming took off 4 bases at V and 3 bases at J, with 14 bases between the two ends. The CDR3 coding sequence is TGCGCCAGCAGCGCAGGAACTCTGGGCTACGAGCAGTACTTC. Translation: CASSAGTLGYEQYF.

The chain carries TRBV12-3 or TRBV12-4 and TRBJ1-5; 7 nucleotides align to TRBD1. The V segment lost 5 bases and the J segment 6 bases; nucleotides outside the gene matches: 4. This CDR3 region has 13 residues. The CDR3 nucleotides read TGTGCCAGCAGTGACAGGGAGGCTCAGCCCCAGCATTTT. It codes for CASSDREAQPQHF.

This clone has only a few counts. The chain is built from TRBV11-2 and TRBJ1-6; 7 positions match TRBD1. The CDR3 is 17 amino acids. With 2 bases clipped from V and 10 bases from J, the junction kept 14 bases outside the gene matches. Looked up from germline, CDR1 is SGHAT and CDR2 is FQNNGV. CDR3 loop: CASSLFEGEGARSPLHF. The CDR3, as DNA: TGTGCCAGCAGCTTATTTGAAGGTGAGGGGGCAAGGTCACCCCTCCACTTT.

The rearrangement links TRBV5-5 to TRBJ2-5, with a weak D call TRBD1 (5 bases). Trimming took off 0 bases at V and 2 bases at J, with 8 bases between the two ends. The V gene's germline CDR1 is SGHKS and CDR2 YYEKEE (reference sequence). The CDR3 is 14 amino acids. The CDR3: CASSLEGEQETQYF. DNA of the CDR3: TGTGCCAGCAGCTTGGAAGGGGAACAAGAGACCCAGTACTTC.

This rearrangement joins TRBV19 to TRBJ2-7; possible D gene TRBD1, 5 bases. Per germline, CDR1 LNHDA and CDR2 SQIVND (reference sequence). This CDR3 contains 15 residues. The V end lost 3 bases, the J end lost 2 bases, and 14 bases lay between the germline ends. The CDR3 DNA follows: TGTGCCAGTAGTATGGGCAGGGCAGGCACCTACGAGCAGTACTTC. Translation: CASSMGRAGTYEQYF.

The chain is built from TRBV6-6 and TRBJ1-4, with 7 nucleotides matching TRBD1. Germline lookup yields CDR1 MNHNY and CDR2 SVGAGI (reference sequence). Unmatched junction bases numbered 9, after V lost 7 bases and J lost 4 bases. The CDR3 has 15 residues. The CDR3 loop reads CASTLRQGFNEKLFF. The CDR3 bases are TGTGCCAGCACCCTGCGACAGGGATTTAATGAAAAACTGTTTTTT.

The rearrangement uses TRBV29-1 and TRBJ2-1, with TRBD1 as a possible D gene (6 bases). In germline, CDR1 is SQVTM, CDR2 ANQGSEA. The V end was cut by 6 bases, the J end by 3 bases, with 15 bases between. The CDR3 contains 14 residues. CDR3 nucleotide sequence: TGCAGCGTCCGGACAGCCTCCTTCTACAATGAGCAGTTCTTC. Translating it yields CSVRTASFYNEQFF.

The chain employs TRBV29-1 and TRBJ1-2; D is ambiguous. The CDR3 length is 13 residues. Trimming took off 0 bases at V and 5 bases at J, with 10 bases between the two ends. Per germline, CDR1 SQVTM and CDR2 ANQGSEA. CDR3 coding DNA: TGCAGCGTTGAAGATCGGGGAGAATATGGCTACACCTTC. This translates into CSVEDRGEYGYTF. Using reference TRBV29-1 and TRBJ1-2 for the parts outside the CDR3, the full variable domain is SAVISQKPSRDICQRGTSLTIQCQVDSQVTMMFWYRQQPGQSLTLIATANQGSEATYESGFVIDKFPISRPNLTFSTLTVSNMSPEDSSIYLCSVEDRGEYGYTFGSGTRLTVV.